The entry that follows covers one TCR beta chain sequence. Being one base from a much bigger clone, this may be a read error. Blood from later-ophthalmopathy patients was taken at first hyperthyroidism diagnosis. This record comes from a study of T cells in Graves' hyperthyroidism and ophthalmopathy. Amplified TCR beta CDR3 regions derived from RNA transcripts. The TCR CDR3 was amplified in a first-round RT-PCR using the HTBI primer set. TCRdb reprocessed the multiplex PCR reads with MiXCR, giving one entry per CDR3 protein. The sample includes 250,000 or so distinct CDR3 sequences, roughly 15% of them seen just once. Sequencing input: blood. The receptor comes from a woman between 50 and 59 years old with Graves' hyperthyroidism that later progressed to Graves' ophthalmopathy.

Here the CDR3 reads CASSLGPVYEQFF. The DNA of the CDR3 is TGTGCCAGCAGCTTGGGGCCAGTTTACGAGCAGTTCTTC. The J gene is TRBJ2-7, the V gene TRBV11-2; D may be TRBD1 (5 bases). TRBJ2-1 matches the DNA end more closely, so the J call is doubtful. This CDR3 is built from 13 residues. CDR1 is SGHAT, CDR2 FQNNGV, per germline.